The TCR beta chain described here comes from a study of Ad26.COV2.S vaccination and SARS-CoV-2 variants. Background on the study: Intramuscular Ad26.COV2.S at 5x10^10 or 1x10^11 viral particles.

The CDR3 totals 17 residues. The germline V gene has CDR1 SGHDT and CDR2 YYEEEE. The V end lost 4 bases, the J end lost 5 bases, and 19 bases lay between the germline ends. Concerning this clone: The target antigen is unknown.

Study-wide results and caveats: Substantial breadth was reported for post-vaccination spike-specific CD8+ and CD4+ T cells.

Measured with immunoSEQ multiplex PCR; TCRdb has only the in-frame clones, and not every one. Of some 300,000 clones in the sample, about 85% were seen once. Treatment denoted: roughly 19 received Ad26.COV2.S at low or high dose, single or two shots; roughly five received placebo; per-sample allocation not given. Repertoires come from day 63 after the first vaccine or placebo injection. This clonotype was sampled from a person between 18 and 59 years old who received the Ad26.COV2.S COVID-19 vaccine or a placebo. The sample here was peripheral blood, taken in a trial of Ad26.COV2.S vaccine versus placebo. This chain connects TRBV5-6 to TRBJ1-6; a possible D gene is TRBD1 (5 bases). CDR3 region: CASSPALSGRNNSPLHF. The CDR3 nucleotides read TGTGCCAGCAGCCCAGCACTCTCGGGACGGAATAATTCACCCCTCCACTTT.